This T cell receptor beta chain appears in the sequencing data of a study of T-cell memory formation after mild COVID-19. MiXCR was run by TCRdb on the 5' RACE reads, yielding one entry per CDR3 protein. This table has about 350,000 distinct CDR3 sequences, approximately 13% appearing once. With 8 bases removed from V and 3 bases from J, the gap between germline ends came to 16 bases. In germline, CDR1 is MNHEY, CDR2 SVGEGT. The CDR3 length is 14 residues. There are a few counts of this clonotype. Its specificity is unknown. Study-wide results and caveats: Some clones that responded turned up in pre-infection memory, which suggests that cross-reactive memory joined in. Contracting CD4+ clones were located mainly in CM and EM, and CD8+ clones in EMRA.

The sample consisted of PBMCs or a T cell subset sorted from them (not recorded which). This chain connects TRBV6-2 or TRBV6-3 to TRBJ1-1; a possible D gene is TRBD1 (5 bases). The TCR originated in a man in his late teens or twenties who had mild COVID-19 (a few samples of this study predate the infection). Cell type and time point are not known. CDR3 DNA: TGTGCCAGCGGTGGGCAGGGAGGCGACACTGAAGCTTTCTTT. Protein product: CASGGQGGDTEAFF.